A single sample is the source of the 15 T cell receptor beta chains below, sequenced in a study of T cell clones after liver transplantation. The table came from immunoSEQ multiplex PCR; TCRdb's copy has only in-frame clones and leaves some out. The sample includes about 68,000 clones, almost 95% of them seen just once. The specimen comprised CD4+ T cells from blood, sampled around 25 months after liver transplant. The receptors come from a human patient who received a liver transplant. T cells may partly derive from the graft donor.

This clone was seen only once. The chain combines TRBV7-2 with TRBJ2-3; 10 nucleotides agree with TRBD2. In germline, CDR1 is SGHTA, CDR2 FQGNSA. The CDR3 has 18 residues. J lost 6 bases, V lost 5 bases, and 17 bases had no gene match. The CDR3 spells CASSPAVFVGLASDTQYF. DNA of the CDR3: TGTGCCAGCAGCCCAGCAGTCTTCGTGGGACTAGCGTCGGATACGCAGTATTTT.

The chain carries TRBV5-1 and TRBJ1-4; no reliable D call. The germline gives CDR1 SGHRS, CDR2 YFSETQ. The CDR3 runs to 14 residues. V dropped 3 bases and J dropped 4 bases, with 10 bases sitting between them. The CDR3 DNA follows: TGCGCCAGCAGCTCCCGACTGGATAATGAAAAACTGTTTTTT. Protein product: CASSSRLDNEKLFF. Using reference TRBV5-1 and TRBJ1-4 for the parts outside the CDR3, the full variable domain is KAGVTQTPRYLIKTRGQQVTLSCSPISGHRSVSWYQQTPGQGLQFLFEYFSETQRNKGNFPGRFSGRQFSNSRSEMNVSTLELGDSALYLCASSSRLDNEKLFFGSGTQLSVL.

This chain links TRBV11-3 with TRBJ2-2; 10 bases line up with TRBD1. The ends lost 1 base at V and 6 bases at J; junction bases unmatched: 5. Germline lookup yields CDR1 SGHNT and CDR2 YENEEA. This CDR3 has 16 amino acids. CDR3: CASSLGTGGSAGELFF. In DNA, the CDR3 is TGTGCCAGCAGCTTAGGGACAGGGGGTTCCGCCGGGGAGCTGTTTTTT.

The chain employs TRBV2 and TRBJ2-3; D may be TRBD2 (6 bases). Trimming cost V 6 bases and J 6 bases, with 22 bases left between them. Germline CDR1 is SNHLY and CDR2 is FYNNEI. The CDR3 is 16 residues long. The CDR3 spells CASRADPGGRSDTQYF. The CDR3 coding sequence is TGTGCCAGCAGGGCGGATCCCGGGGGTAGGTCGGATACGCAGTATTTT.

This clone has a handful of counts. The J gene is TRBJ2-2, the V gene TRBV11-2, with D tentatively TRBD2 (6 bases). Trimming removed 3 bases at V and 11 bases at J, with 16 bases between. Germline V gene data show CDR1 as SGHAT and CDR2 as FQNNGV. This CDR3 contains 14 residues. The CDR3 loop reads CASSFGLRGGELFF. Written as DNA, the CDR3 is TGTGCCAGCAGCTTTGGTTTGAGGGGAGGTGAGCTGTTTTTT.

This rearrangement joins TRBV5-1 to TRBJ2-3; D remains unclear. The CDR3 contains 12 residues. The V and J ends lost 0 bases and 5 bases respectively, with 4 bases between them. Germline V gene sequence: CDR1 SGHRS, CDR2 YFSETQ. The CDR3, as DNA: TGCGCCAGCAGCTTGGGTCGAGATACGCAGTATTTT. It encodes CASSLGRDTQYF.

This sequence joins TRBV7-8 and TRBJ1-1; D possibly corresponds to TRBD1 (5 bases). V was pared by 3 bases and J by 0 bases, with 20 bases between. The CDR3 sequence is 18 residues long. CDR1 is SGHVS, CDR2 FQNEAQ, per germline. Written as DNA, the CDR3 is TGTGCCAGCAGCTTGGGGCGGACTGGGATTAACATGAACACTGAAGCTTTCTTT. Its protein product is CASSLGRTGINMNTEAFF.

This chain connects TRBV7-2 to TRBJ2-5, with 8 bases matching TRBD1. Trimming cost V 5 bases and J 5 bases; bases outside gene matches: 7. In germline, CDR1 is SGHTA, CDR2 FQGNSA. This CDR3 has 14 residues. The CDR3 sequence is CASSRGQETETQYF. As DNA, the CDR3 is TGTGCCAGCAGCCGGGGACAGGAGACGGAGACCCAGTACTTC.

CDR3 residues: CASSSRLGVSGNTIYF. The CDR3 nucleotides are TGTGCCAGCAGTTCCCGCCTGGGAGTCTCTGGAAACACCATATATTTT. The chain couples TRBV28 to TRBJ1-3; D gene ambiguous. Looked up from germline, CDR1 is MDHEN and CDR2 is SYDVKM. This CDR3 contains 16 residues. V lost 4 bases to trimming and J lost 0 bases, with 13 bases between them.

The CDR3 sequence is CASGPGGTQETQYF. CDR3 nucleotide sequence: TGTGCCAGCGGCCCTGGGGGTACTCAAGAGACCCAGTACTTC. This chain uses TRBV11-3 with TRBJ2-5; D may match TRBD1 or TRBD2 (5 bases each). The CDR3 has 14 amino acids. Per the germline V gene, CDR1 is SGHNT and CDR2 is YENEEA. V was shortened by 8 bases and J by 2 bases, with 15 bases between the two germline ends.

The chain carries TRBV29-1 and TRBJ2-3; TRBD1 matches at 9 bases. CDR3 size: 18 residues. CDR1 SQVTM and CDR2 ANQGSEA come from the germline V gene. J lost 5 bases, V lost 3 bases, and 18 bases had no gene match. In DNA form, the CDR3 reads TGCAGCGTTGACCCCGGGACAGGGAACCCCTTCGATTTAGATACGCAGTATTTT. Translating gives CSVDPGTGNPFDLDTQYF.

The chain joins TRBV11-2 to TRBJ2-7, with 8 bases matching TRBD1. From germline, CDR1 is SGHAT and CDR2 FQNNGV. The CDR3 has 13 amino acids. V dropped 4 bases and J dropped 12; count of bases not matched to a gene: 11. The CDR3 is CASSSTGQGLRYF. CDR3 sequence (DNA): TGTGCCAGCAGCTCCACCGGACAGGGATTAAGGTACTTC.

The chain combines TRBV10-3 with TRBJ2-1; a weak D match, TRBD1 (6 bases). The CDR3 loop spans 14 amino acids. Per germline, CDR1 ENHRY and CDR2 SYGVKD. V was shortened by 2 bases and J by 6 bases, with 11 bases between the two germline ends. The CDR3, as DNA: TGTGCCATCAGTGAGACAGGGACCGTCAATGAGCAGTTCTTC. Encoded protein: CAISETGTVNEQFF.

This clone came up a few times. The V and J genes are TRBV11-2 and TRBJ2-1; a possible D gene is TRBD2 (6 bases). The CDR3 totals 15 residues. Trimming stripped 1 base from V and 9 bases from J, with 16 bases between. Germline CDR1 and CDR2: SGHAT and FQNNGV. The CDR3 reads CASSLVSARRGEQFF. In nucleotides, the CDR3 is TGTGCCAGCAGCTTAGTATCGGCTCGGCGGGGTGAGCAGTTCTTC.

CDR3 in amino acids: CASSDGARNQPQHF. As DNA, the CDR3 is TGTGCCAGCAGTGACGGGGCCCGCAATCAGCCCCAGCATTTT. The J gene is TRBJ1-5, the V gene TRBV2, with a possible D match to TRBD1 (5 bases). V was clipped by 3 bases and J by 2 bases, with 8 bases between them. The CDR3 is 14 residues long. In germline, CDR1 is SNHLY, CDR2 FYNNEI.